Below are 2 T cell receptor beta chains sequenced from a single sample in a study of spatial heterogeneity in lung cancer. This sample's time point: sample taken at primary tumor resection. General study results and limits: Tumor mutation counts were tracked by expanded intratumoral alpha and beta TCR counts.

MiXCR, run by TCRdb on the 5' RACE reads, gives a single entry per CDR3 protein. The sample lists about 19,000 distinct CDR3 sequences, 9.5% to 10% occurring once. For these receptors, no antigen is known. The source material was lung tumor tissue, sampled at surgery. The receptors stem from a female donor with early-stage non-small cell lung cancer.

On this clonotype itself: Little can be read into the size of this beta chain, an off-target read in a library designed for alpha chains. The chain is built from TRBV29-1 and TRBJ2-3, with TRBD1 matching 12 bases. Trimming cost V 6 bases and J 4 bases; bases outside gene matches: 5. The CDR3 extends over 14 amino acids. The germline V gene encodes CDR1 SQVTM and CDR2 ANQGSEA. In DNA form, the CDR3 reads TGCAGCGTCGCCGGGACAGGGGGCGCAGATACGCAGTATTTT. Translated: CSVAGTGGADTQYF.

This clonotype was seen repeatedly, ten times or more. This beta chain is a stray sequence in a library constructed for alpha chains; its clone size is not meaningful. V is TRBV5-1 and J is TRBJ1-2, with 9 bases lining up with TRBD1. Unmatched junction bases numbered 5, after V lost 5 bases and J lost 6 bases. Germline CDR1 SGHRS, CDR2 YFSETQ. The CDR3 is made up of 13 amino acids. CDR3: CASRTGTGNGYTF. CDR3 in DNA: TGCGCCAGCAGGACGGGGACAGGGAATGGCTACACCTTC.